This T cell receptor (beta chain) is from a study of blood T cell repertoires in COVID-19 (dated by TCRdb to the early 2020s). Turning to the overall study: Samples from collaborators originated in the United States, Italy and Spain and spanned both the acute and convalescent phases of COVID-19. The material from the prospective study consisted of cDNA or gDNA derived from T cells, B-cell-depleted T cells, or PBMCs. Subjects who had been exposed to COVID-19, were actively infected with it, or had recovered from it provided the deeply sampled blood TCRbeta repertoires that made up the dataset. The repertoires were made available in a free public database intended to serve as a resource for research on the immune response to SARS-CoV-2. The samples were drawn from the first 160 participants of the ongoing ImmuneRACE study and from 1,254 subjects provided by 6 global collaborators. Nearly every sample came with metadata listing a de-identified subject ID, COVID-19 status, age in years and sex. Where available, HLA class I and class II types were taken from metadata supplied by the sample provider and were not determined by assay-based typing.

Summary of the overall study and its limitations: Clinical and demographic metadata were provided uncurated, with the amount varying by source and participant.

The immunoSEQ Assay, a bias-controlled multiplex PCR, was used to amplify TCRbeta CDR3 regions from genomic DNA. As for the authors' bioinformatics: The number of nucleated cells in each sample was estimated by amplification of reference gene primers within the assay. To quantify the absolute abundance of each unique TCRbeta CDR3 rearrangement, sequence reads were collapsed and filtered. For each sample, productive Simpson clonality was calculated as the square root of Simpson's diversity index over productive rearrangements. Held by TCRdb, this immuneACCESS table contains in-frame sequences only and omits some clones. Under half of the omission traces to an unresolved V gene where checked; the cause of the rest is unknown. V and J calls and clone size follow that table, whereas D and trimming were derived from the DNA. Counted in this sample were 70,000 or so clones; almost 80% of them appeared once. The top ten constitute more than 15% of the sample.

Comments on this clone: Its cognate antigen has yet to be identified. No quality values exist for individual bases; no much larger clone is one base distant.

Measured from the cysteine to the phenylalanine, the CDR3 is 12 residues long. The kept DNA is CDR3 alone, 36 bases in frame from the first base. CDR1 and CDR2 (SGHTA, FQGNSA) derive from the germline V gene. Between the V and J ends, shortened by 5 bases and 16 bases respectively, the junction contains 18 bases. Whole blood was collected in K2EDTA tubes by collaborating institutions according to the institutions' own protocols. For TCRbeta analysis, collaborators shipped samples as frozen whole blood, isolated PBMCs, or DNA extracted from either of those sample types. The receptor was isolated from a man in his fifties or sixties with acute or convalescent COVID-19. The sequence is built from TRBV7-2 and TRBJ1-3; TRBD1 is a possible D gene, resting on 6 matching bases. What was sequenced was peripheral blood. The DNA sequence is given as TGTGCCAGCAGCCCAATTTCGACAGGTGTTTATTTT. Translated, this is CASSPISTGVYF.